This T cell receptor beta chain was sequenced in a study of blood T cell repertoires in COVID-19 (dated by TCRdb to 2019 to 2021). Notes on the research overall: The collaborator samples originated in the United States, Italy and Spain and spanned the acute and convalescent phases of COVID-19. The material from the prospective study consisted of cDNA or gDNA derived from T cells, B-cell-depleted T cells, or PBMCs. Subjects who had been exposed to COVID-19, were actively infected with it, or had recovered from it provided the deeply sampled blood TCRbeta repertoires that made up the dataset. The repertoires were released in a freely available public database meant as a resource for research on the immune response to SARS-CoV-2. Samples were obtained from the ongoing ImmuneRACE study (first 160 participants) and from over 1,000 subjects provided by 6 global collaborators. Sample metadata almost always included a de-identified subject ID, COVID-19 status, age in years and sex. Where HLA class I and class II types were available, the types were taken from metadata supplied by the sample provider, not from assay-based typing.

TCRbeta CDR3 regions were amplified from genomic DNA using the immunoSEQ Assay, a bias-controlled multiplex PCR. In the source study's methods: The number of nucleated cells in each sample was estimated by amplification of reference gene primers within the assay. To quantify the absolute abundance of each unique TCRbeta CDR3 rearrangement, sequence reads were collapsed and filtered. For each sample, productive Simpson clonality was calculated by taking the square root of Simpson's diversity index across productive rearrangements. Sourced from immuneACCESS, this table was stored by TCRdb with only in-frame sequences that have V and J called. A share of the clones is absent; for the studies checked, an unresolved V gene accounts for under half, and the remainder has no known explanation. Clonal size and the V and J genes are those of that table, whereas D and trimming came from the DNA. This sample lists about 480,000 clones; approximately 90% were detected once. The top ten constitute approximately 8.3% of the sample.

Participants in the prospective study were enrolled through a virtual design, were aged roughly 18 to 100 years, and lived in roughly 24 United States geographic areas. In the prospective study, participants were assigned to cohorts based on the clinical history participants reported in a screening survey and a study questionnaire. Recovered participants in ImmuneRACE Cohort 3 were defined by two consecutive negative NP/OP PCR tests, clearance by a healthcare professional, or resolution of symptoms. In the prospective study, whole blood, serum and a nasopharyngeal or oropharyngeal swab were collected from each participant by mobile phlebotomists. Additional blood draws and questionnaires over an approximately two-month period could optionally be provided by prospective study participants. Blood samples from the prospective study were shipped frozen or at room temperature prior to DNA extraction.

Summary of the overall study and its limitations: The quantity of clinical and demographic metadata differed by source and by participant and was supplied without curation.

Inclusive of the bounding cysteine and phenylalanine, the CDR3 is 14 residues long. Just CDR3 DNA is preserved here, 42 bases in frame from base 1. The germline V gene gives CDR1 as SGHRS and CDR2 as YFSETQ. Trimming costs V 5 bases and J 3 bases, and their ends lie 14 bases apart. In regard to this clone: Its antigen is still unknown. Per-base qualities were not stored, and no clone one base away is much larger.

This sequence uses TRBV5-1 and TRBJ1-1, with TRBD1 perhaps the D gene, on 5 matching bases. This sequence originates from a woman in her fifties or sixties who had recovered from COVID-19. Sequencing was carried out using PBMCs or T cells enriched from blood (not recorded which). The DNA is TGCGCCAGCAGTTGGTCCGGCAGGGACACTGAAGCTTTCTTT. It specifies CASSWSGRDTEAFF.